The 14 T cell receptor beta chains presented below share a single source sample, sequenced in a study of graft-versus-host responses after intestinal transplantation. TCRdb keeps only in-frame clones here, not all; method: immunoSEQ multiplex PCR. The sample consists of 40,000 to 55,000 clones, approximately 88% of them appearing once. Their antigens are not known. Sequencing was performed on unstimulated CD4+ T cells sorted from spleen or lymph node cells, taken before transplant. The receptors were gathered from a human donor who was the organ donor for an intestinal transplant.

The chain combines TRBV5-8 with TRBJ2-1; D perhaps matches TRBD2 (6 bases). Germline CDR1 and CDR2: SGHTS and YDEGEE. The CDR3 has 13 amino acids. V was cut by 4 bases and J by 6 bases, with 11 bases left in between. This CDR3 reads CASSRDSLNEQFF. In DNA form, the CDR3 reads TGTGCCAGCAGCCGGGACTCTCTCAATGAGCAGTTCTTC. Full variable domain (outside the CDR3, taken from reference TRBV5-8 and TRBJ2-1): EAGVTQSPTHLIKTRGQQATLRCSPISGHTSVYWYQQALGLGLQFLLWYDEGEERNRGNFPPRFSGRQFPNYSSELNVNALELEDSALYLCASSRDSLNEQFFGPGTRLTVL.

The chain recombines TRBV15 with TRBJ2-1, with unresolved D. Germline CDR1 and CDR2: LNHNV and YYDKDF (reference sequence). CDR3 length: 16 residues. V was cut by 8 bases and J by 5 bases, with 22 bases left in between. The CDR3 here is CATLPYAYKSHNEQFF. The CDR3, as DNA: TGTGCCACCCTTCCGTACGCCTATAAGTCCCACAATGAGCAGTTCTTC.

CDR3 sequence (DNA): TGTGCCAGCAGCTTAAGCCCGCCTGGGCAGGTCTACGAGCAGTACTTC. Amino acid sequence: CASSLSPPGQVYEQYF. This chain connects TRBV7-6 to TRBJ2-7; D unclear. The germline gives CDR1 SGHVS, CDR2 FNYEAQ. The CDR3 extends over 16 amino acids. V lost 2 bases and J 3 bases, leaving 17 bases between the germline ends.

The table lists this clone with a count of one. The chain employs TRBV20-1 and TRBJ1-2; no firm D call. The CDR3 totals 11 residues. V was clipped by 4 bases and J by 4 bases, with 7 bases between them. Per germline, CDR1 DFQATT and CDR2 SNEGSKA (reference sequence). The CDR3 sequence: CSATNSYGYTF. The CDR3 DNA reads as TGCAGTGCTACAAACAGCTATGGCTACACCTTC.

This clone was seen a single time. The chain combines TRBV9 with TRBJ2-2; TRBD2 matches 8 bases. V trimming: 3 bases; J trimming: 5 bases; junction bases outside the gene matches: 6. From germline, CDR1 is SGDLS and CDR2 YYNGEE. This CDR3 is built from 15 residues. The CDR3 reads CASSEGTRSTGELFF. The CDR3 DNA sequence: TGTGCCAGCAGCGAAGGGACTAGGTCTACCGGGGAGCTGTTTTTT.

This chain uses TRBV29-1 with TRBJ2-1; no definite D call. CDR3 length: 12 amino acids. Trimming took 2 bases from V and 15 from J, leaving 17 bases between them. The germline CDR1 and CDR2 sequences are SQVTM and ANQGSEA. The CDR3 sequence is CSVELPGLLLFF. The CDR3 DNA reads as TGCAGCGTTGAACTGCCAGGATTGCTCCTGTTCTTC.

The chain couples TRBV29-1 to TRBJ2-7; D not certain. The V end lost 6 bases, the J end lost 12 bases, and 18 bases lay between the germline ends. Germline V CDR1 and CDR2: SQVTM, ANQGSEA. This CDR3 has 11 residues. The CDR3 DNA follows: TGCAGCGTGGCCCCACCCCTTTACCGGTACTTC. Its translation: CSVAPPLYRYF.

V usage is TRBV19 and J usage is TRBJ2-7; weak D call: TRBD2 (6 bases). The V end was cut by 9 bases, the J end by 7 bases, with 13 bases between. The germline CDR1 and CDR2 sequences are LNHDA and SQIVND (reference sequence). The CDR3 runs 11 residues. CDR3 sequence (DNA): TGTGCCAGCGGGAGTTCGTGGGAGCAGTACTTC. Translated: CASGSSWEQYF.

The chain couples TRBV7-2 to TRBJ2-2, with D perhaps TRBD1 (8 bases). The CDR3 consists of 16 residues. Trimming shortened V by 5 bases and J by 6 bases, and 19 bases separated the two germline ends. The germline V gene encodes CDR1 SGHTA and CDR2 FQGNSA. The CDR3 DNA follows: TGTGCCAGCAGCCCAGGGGGGGCAGGGGGCCCCGGGGAGCTGTTTTTT. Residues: CASSPGGAGGPGELFF.

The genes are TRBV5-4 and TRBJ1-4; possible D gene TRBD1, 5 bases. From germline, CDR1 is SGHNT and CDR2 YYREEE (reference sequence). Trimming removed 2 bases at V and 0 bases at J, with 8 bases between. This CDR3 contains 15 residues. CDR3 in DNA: TGTGCCAGCAGCTTCGACAGTGCAACTAATGAAAAACTGTTTTTT. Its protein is CASSFDSATNEKLFF.

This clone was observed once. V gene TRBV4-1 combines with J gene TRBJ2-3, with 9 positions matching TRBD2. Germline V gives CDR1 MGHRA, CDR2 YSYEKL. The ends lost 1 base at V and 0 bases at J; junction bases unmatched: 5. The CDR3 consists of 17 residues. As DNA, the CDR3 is TGCGCCAGCAGCCAAGGGACTAGCGTAATAAGCACAGATACGCAGTATTTT. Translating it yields CASSQGTSVISTDTQYF.

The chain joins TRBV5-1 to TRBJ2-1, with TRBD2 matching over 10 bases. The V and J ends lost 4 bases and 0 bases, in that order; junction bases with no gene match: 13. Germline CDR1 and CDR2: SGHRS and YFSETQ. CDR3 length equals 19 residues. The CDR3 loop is CASSVLAGTSVSSYNEQFF. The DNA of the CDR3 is TGCGCCAGCAGCGTCCTGGCCGGGACTAGCGTGAGCTCCTACAATGAGCAGTTCTTC.

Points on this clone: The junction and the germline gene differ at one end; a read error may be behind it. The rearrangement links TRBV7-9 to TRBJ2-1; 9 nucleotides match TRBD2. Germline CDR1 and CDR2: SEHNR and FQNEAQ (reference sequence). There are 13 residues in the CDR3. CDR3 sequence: CAGRLAATNEQFF. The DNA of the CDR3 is TGTGCCGGCAGACTAGCGGCAACAAATGAGCAGTTCTTC.

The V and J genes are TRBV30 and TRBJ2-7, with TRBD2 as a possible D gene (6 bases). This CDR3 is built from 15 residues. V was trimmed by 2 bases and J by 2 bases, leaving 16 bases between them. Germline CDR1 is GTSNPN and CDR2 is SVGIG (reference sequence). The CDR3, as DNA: TGTGCCTGGAGTCGGCCGGGAGACAACCCCTACGAGCAGTACTTC. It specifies CAWSRPGDNPYEQYF.